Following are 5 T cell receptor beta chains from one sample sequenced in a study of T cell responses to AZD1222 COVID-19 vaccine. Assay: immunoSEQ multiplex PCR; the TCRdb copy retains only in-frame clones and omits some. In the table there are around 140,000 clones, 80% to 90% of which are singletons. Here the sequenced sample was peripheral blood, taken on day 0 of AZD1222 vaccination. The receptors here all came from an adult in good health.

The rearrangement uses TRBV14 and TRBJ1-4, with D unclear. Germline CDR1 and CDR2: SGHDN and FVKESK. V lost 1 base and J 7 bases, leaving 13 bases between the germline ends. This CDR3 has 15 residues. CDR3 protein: CASSQAGLSAEKLFF. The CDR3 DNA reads TGTGCCAGCAGCCAAGCCGGGCTTAGCGCTGAAAAACTGTTTTTT.

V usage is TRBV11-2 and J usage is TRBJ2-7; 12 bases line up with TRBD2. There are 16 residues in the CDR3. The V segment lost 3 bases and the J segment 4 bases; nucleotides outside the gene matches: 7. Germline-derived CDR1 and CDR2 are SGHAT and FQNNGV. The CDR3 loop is CASSLFLAGGYYEQYF. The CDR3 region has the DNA TGTGCCAGCAGCTTGTTTCTAGCGGGAGGGTATTACGAGCAGTACTTC.

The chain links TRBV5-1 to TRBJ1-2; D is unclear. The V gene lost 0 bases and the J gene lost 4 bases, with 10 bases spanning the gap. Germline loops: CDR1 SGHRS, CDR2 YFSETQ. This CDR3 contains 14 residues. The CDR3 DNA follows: TGCGCCAGCAGCTTGGTCGCTCTTGGCTATGGCTACACCTTC. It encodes CASSLVALGYGYTF. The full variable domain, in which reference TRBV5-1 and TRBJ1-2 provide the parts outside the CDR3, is KAGVTQTPRYLIKTRGQQVTLSCSPISGHRSVSWYQQTPGQGLQFLFEYFSETQRNKGNFPGRFSGRQFSNSRSEMNVSTLELGDSALYLCASSLVALGYGYTFGSGTRLTVV.

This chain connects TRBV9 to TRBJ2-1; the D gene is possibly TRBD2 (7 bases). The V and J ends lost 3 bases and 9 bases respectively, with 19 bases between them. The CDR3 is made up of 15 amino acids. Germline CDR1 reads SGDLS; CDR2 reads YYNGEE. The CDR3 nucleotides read TGTGCCAGCAGCGCCCTAGCCCTAGGGGGGGGTGAGCAGTTCTTC. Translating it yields CASSALALGGGEQFF.

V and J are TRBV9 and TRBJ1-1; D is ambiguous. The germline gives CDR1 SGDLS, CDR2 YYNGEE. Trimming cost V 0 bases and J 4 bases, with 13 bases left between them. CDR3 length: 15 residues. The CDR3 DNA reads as TGTGCCAGCAGCGTAGACGGATTCTTGGGCACTGAAGCTTTCTTT. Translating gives CASSVDGFLGTEAFF.